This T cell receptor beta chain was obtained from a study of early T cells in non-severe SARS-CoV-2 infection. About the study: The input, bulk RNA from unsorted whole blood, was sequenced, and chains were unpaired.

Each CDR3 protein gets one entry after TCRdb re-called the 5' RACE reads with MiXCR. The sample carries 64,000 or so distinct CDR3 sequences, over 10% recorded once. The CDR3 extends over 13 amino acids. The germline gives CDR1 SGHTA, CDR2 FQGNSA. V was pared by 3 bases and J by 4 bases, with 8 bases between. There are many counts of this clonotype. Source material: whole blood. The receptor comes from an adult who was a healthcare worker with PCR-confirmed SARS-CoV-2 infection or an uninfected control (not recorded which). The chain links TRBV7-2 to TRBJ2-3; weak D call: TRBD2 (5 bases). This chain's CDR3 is CASSFGESDTQYF. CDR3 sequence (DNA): TGTGCCAGCAGCTTTGGGGAGTCAGATACGCAGTATTTT. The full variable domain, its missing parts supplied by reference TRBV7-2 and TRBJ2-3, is GAGVSQSPSNKVTEKGKDVELRCDPISGHTALYWYRQSLGQGLEFLIYFQGNSAPDKSGLPSDRFSAERTGGSVSTLTIQRTQQEDSAVYLCASSFGESDTQYFGPGTRLTVL.